This T cell receptor beta chain was sequenced in a study of blood T cell repertoires in COVID-19. As for the study in general: Italy, Spain and the United States were the sources of the convalescent and acute COVID-19 samples.

This CDR3 comprises 14 residues. Germline V gene data show CDR1 as SNHLY and CDR2 as FYNNEI. The protocol was immunoSEQ multiplex PCR, while the TCRdb copy is restricted to in-frame clones and leaves out a portion. The sample records about 130,000 clones, under 95% being singletons. Patients at the Seattle site were enrolled during active infection and followed longitudinally. The sample taken for sequencing was peripheral blood. The V and J genes are TRBV2 and TRBJ1-1; D may be TRBD1 (5 bases). This sequence was found in a man aged 55 to 70 with COVID-19, enrolled during active disease. CDR3 loop: CSSLRGSMNTEAFF. The CDR3 DNA sequence: TGTTCCTCACTGCGGGGGTCAATGAACACTGAAGCTTTCTTT. Supplemented by reference TRBV2 and TRBJ1-1, the full variable domain reads EPEVTQTPSHQVTQMGQEVILRCVPISNHLYFYWYRQILGQKVEFLVSFYNNEISEKSEIFDDQFSVERPDGSNFTLKIRSTKLEDSAMYFCSSLRGSMNTEAFFGQGTRLTVV.